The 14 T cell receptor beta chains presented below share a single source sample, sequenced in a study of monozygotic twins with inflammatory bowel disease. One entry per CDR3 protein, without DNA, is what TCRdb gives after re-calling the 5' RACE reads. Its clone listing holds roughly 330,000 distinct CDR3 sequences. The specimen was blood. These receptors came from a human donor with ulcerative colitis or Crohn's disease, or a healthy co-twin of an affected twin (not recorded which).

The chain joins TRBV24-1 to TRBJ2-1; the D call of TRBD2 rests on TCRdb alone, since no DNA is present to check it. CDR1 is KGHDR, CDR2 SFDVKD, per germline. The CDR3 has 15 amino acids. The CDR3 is CATSPLAGGSNEQFF.

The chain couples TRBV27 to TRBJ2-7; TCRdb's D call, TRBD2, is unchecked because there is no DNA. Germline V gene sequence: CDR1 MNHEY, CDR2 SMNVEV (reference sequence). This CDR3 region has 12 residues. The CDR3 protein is CASQGPFNEQYF.

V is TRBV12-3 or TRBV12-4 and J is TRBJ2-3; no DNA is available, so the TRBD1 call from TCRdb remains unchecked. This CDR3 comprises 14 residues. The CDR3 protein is CASSYSGDLDTQYF.

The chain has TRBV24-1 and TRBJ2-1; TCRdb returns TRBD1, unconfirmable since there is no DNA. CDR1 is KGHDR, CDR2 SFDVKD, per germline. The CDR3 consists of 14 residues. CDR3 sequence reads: CATMGRDSYNEQFF.

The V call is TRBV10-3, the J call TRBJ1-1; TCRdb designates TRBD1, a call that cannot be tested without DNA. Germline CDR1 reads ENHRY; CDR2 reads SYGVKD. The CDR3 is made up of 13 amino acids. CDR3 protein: CATDRGENTEAFF.

The CDR3 reads CASSPVRATTNEKLFF. The chain couples TRBV7-8 to TRBJ1-4. This CDR3 contains 16 residues. Germline-derived CDR1 and CDR2 are SGHVS and FQNEAQ.

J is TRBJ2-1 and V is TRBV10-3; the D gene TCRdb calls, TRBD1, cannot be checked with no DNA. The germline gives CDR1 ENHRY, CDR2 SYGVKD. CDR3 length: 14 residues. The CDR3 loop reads CAIGLDAGQKEQFF.

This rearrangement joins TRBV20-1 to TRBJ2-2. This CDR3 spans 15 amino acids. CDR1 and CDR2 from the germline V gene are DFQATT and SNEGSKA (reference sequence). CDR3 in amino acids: CSARVGRLNTGELFF.

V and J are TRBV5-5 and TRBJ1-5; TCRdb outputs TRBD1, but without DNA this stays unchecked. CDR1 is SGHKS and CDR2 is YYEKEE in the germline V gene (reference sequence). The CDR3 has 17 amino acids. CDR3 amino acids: CASSLAGWGGLNQPQHF.

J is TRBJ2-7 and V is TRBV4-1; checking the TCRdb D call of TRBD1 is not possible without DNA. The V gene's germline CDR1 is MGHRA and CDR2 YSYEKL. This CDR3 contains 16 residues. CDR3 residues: CASSQVSGQGMYEQYF.

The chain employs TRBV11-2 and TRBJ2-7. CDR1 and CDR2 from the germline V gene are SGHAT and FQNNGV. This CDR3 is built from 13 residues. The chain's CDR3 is CASSFSWTYEQYF.

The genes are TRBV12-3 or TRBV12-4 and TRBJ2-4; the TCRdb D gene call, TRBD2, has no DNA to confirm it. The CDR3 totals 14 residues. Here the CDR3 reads CASSLALWGLDQYF.

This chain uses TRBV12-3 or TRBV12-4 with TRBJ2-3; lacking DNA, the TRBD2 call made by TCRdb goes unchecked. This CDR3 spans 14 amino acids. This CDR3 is CASRRGEGTDTQYF.

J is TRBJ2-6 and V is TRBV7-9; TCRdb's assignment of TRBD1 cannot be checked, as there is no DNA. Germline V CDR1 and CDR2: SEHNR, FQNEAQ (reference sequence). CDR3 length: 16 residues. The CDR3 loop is CASSSTSGAGANVLTF.